The rows below give T cell receptor beta chains drawn from one sample of a study of blood T cell repertoires in COVID-19. TCRdb's table, derived via immunoSEQ multiplex PCR, lists solely in-frame clones and lacks some. Of 150,000 to 200,000 clones in the sample, 70% to 90% were seen once. The sequencing sample was made of peripheral blood. Source of these receptors: a man in his 60s with active or convalescent COVID-19. Each CDR3 is given with its conserved first and last residue.

J gene | V gene | CDR3 protein
TRBJ1-1 | TRBV4-1 | CASSPLQGAWVNTEAFF
TRBJ1-5 | TRBV10-3 | CAISEYRVERKPQHF
TRBJ2-7 | TRBV2 | CASRQTGGAYEQYF
TRBJ2-5 | TRBV6-1 | CASSETGGDETQYF
TRBJ1-6 | TRBV30 | CAWSIGTDNSPLHF
TRBJ2-7 | TRBV27 | CASSSLRGADEQYF
TRBJ1-4 | TRBV7-2 | CASSLDAGTGLFF
TRBJ1-2 | TRBV28 | CASSLHRGYGYTF
TRBJ2-2 | TRBV6-1 | CASSEAFGRGNTGELFF
TRBJ1-6 | TRBV6-5 | CASSYSSGLDSPLHF
TRBJ2-1 | TRBV18 | CASSPTGGGYNEQFF
TRBJ2-3 | TRBV7-9 | CASSLDRSVGTDTQYF
TRBJ2-3 | TRBV14 | CASSRTQGADTQYF
TRBJ2-3 | TRBV4-2 | CASSQGSSGTDTQYF
TRBJ1-1 | TRBV7-6 | CASSPREYCTPEQGEAFF
TRBJ2-5 | TRBV5-1 | CASIPPRRGGGETQYF
TRBJ2-7 | TRBV4-2 | CASSQGQGDYEQYF
TRBJ1-5 | TRBV6-1 | CASSEAGQGNQPQHF
TRBJ2-1 | TRBV6-2/TRBV6-3 | CASSPRPYNEQFF
TRBJ1-6 | TRBV2 | CASKVTGSSPLHF
TRBJ2-7 | TRBV7-9 | CASSITGGYHEQYF
TRBJ2-2 | TRBV11-2 | CASSAGTGGIDTGELFF
TRBJ2-5 | TRBV9 | CASTWSGNLQETQYF
TRBJ2-1 | TRBV7-9 | CASSLAIQGYNEQFF
TRBJ2-2 | TRBV2 | CASSESDSVTGELFF
TRBJ1-1 | TRBV19 | CASSIGDLSEAFF
TRBJ1-4 | TRBV2 | CASSRTVLNEKLFF
TRBJ1-6 | TRBV19 | CASSIQQGRTPLHF